Sequencing of this TCR beta chain was carried out in a study of blood T cell repertoires in COVID-19. At the level of the study: The analysed material was cDNA or gDNA that came from T cells, B-cell-depleted T cells, or PBMCs.

The method was immunoSEQ multiplex PCR; TCRdb's version includes in-frame clones alone and lacks a portion of them. The sample lists roughly 290,000 clones, 87% occurring once. The germline gives CDR1 MDHEN, CDR2 SYDVKM. The CDR3 runs to 15 residues. The ends were cut back, 5 bases at V and 5 bases at J, with 18 bases in the middle. This rearrangement joins TRBV28 to TRBJ1-1, with D perhaps TRBD1 (5 bases). The clonotype originates from a woman in her forties or fifties who had recovered from COVID-19. The sequenced sample consisted of peripheral blood. The CDR3: CASSAPTKGSTEAFF. CDR3 coding DNA: TGTGCCAGCAGTGCTCCCACAAAGGGGTCTACTGAAGCTTTCTTT.